Listed below are T cell receptor beta chains from one sample, sequenced in a study of CD8+ T cells in alopecia areata. The repertoire was sequenced with immunoSEQ multiplex PCR; TCRdb's copy has only in-frame clones and lacks some. This table holds some 88,000 clones, about 44% found once. Sample: CD8+ T cells sorted from blood, taken at week 24, from a patient treated with tofacitinib. The receptor set was obtained from a human donor with alopecia areata. CDR3s include the opening cysteine and the closing phenylalanine or tryptophan. The order of the fields is D gene, V gene, J gene, clone size, CDR3 DNA, CDR3 protein. D genes are given only for firm matches. Where a row states a size, it is once, few, many or the class of an expanded clone; other rows omit it.

>TRBD1|TRBV2|TRBJ2-5|-
TGTGCCAGCAGTGCTTGGACAGGGGTCGAGACCCAGTACTTC
CASSAWTGVETQYF
>-|TRBV5-6|TRBJ2-7|few
TGTGCCAGCAGCTTGGAGAGAAGAGAGCAGTACTTC
CASSLERREQYF
>-|TRBV4-1|TRBJ2-5|few
TGCGCCAGCAGCCAAGATTTAGGGAAGGTGTACTTC
CASSQDLGKVYF
>-|TRBV6-4|TRBJ2-7|-
TGTGCCAGACTGGGGGCGGGTAGGCTAACCTACGAGCAGTACTTC
CARLGAGRLTYEQYF
>-|TRBV6-6|TRBJ1-1|-
TGTGCCAGCAGTTATGGGGGGCCGCCCGAAGCTTTCTTT
CASSYGGPPEAFF
>TRBD2|TRBV4-1|TRBJ2-4|few
TGCGCCAGCAGCCCGCGGGGGGCGGGGGACATTCAGTACTTC
CASSPRGAGDIQYF
>-|TRBV12-2|TRBJ1-5|-
TGTGCAAGTCGCTCCGGCCAACCAGGCAATCAGCCCCAGCATTTT
CASRSGQPGNQPQHF
>-|TRBV14|TRBJ2-7|once
TGTGCCAGCAGCCCGAACCAGTACGCGCAGTACTTC
CASSPNQYAQYF
>-|TRBV7-9|TRBJ2-1|few
TGTGCCAGCAGCTACACTGAGGGCTGGAGTGAGCAGTTCTTC
CASSYTEGWSEQFF
>-|TRBV27|TRBJ1-5|-
TGTGCCAGCCTTCGGACCGGCTATAGCAATCAGCCCCAGCATTTT
CASLRTGYSNQPQHF
>-|TRBV9|TRBJ2-6|-
TGTGCCAGCAGCGGAGAGGCCAACGTCCTGACTTTC
CASSGEANVLTF
>TRBD1|TRBV29-1|TRBJ2-7|few
TGCAGCGTTATGACAGGGCAAGGCTACGAGCAGTACTTC
CSVMTGQGYEQYF
>-|TRBV29-1|TRBJ2-1|once
TGCAGCGTTGCGGCTACCTACAATGAGCAGTTCTTC
CSVAATYNEQFF
>TRBD2|TRBV29-1|TRBJ2-1|once
TGCAGCGCTACTAGCGGGAGCACCCAAAATGAGCAGTTCTTC
CSATSGSTQNEQFF
>TRBD2|TRBV29-1|TRBJ2-3|few
TGCAGCGCCTCGGGACTAGCGGGGCCCACAGATACGCAGTATTTT
CSASGLAGPTDTQYF
>TRBD2|TRBV9|TRBJ2-1|-
TGTGCCAGCAGCTTAACCGGGACTAGCGACTACAATGAGCAGTTCTTC
CASSLTGTSDYNEQFF
>-|TRBV7-9|TRBJ2-7|few
TGTGCCAGCAGCTCAACCGGGACATCCCCCTACGAGCAGTACTTC
CASSSTGTSPYEQYF
>-|TRBV7-9|TRBJ1-5|few
TGTGCCAGCAGCCTCGGGCGGAATCAGCCCCAGCATTTT
CASSLGRNQPQHF
>-|TRBV13|TRBJ2-5|-
TGTGCCAGCAGTGAGTGGCTACAAGAGACCCAGTACTTC
CASSEWLQETQYF
>TRBD2|TRBV5-4|TRBJ2-2|-
TGTGCCAGCAGCTTGCAACTAGCGGGAGCGAACACCGGGGAGCTGTTTTTT
CASSLQLAGANTGELFF
>-|TRBV4-2|TRBJ2-2|-
TGTGCCAGCAGCCCCAACCGGGAGCTGTTTTTT
CASSPNRELFF
>TRBD2|TRBV12-5|TRBJ2-2|-
TGTGCTAGTGGTTTTTTCGCGGGAGCGATTTCTACCGGGGAGCTGTTTTTT
CASGFFAGAISTGELFF
>-|TRBV14|TRBJ1-3|few
TGTGCCAGCAGCCCCGGAAACACCATATATTTT
CASSPGNTIYF
>-|TRBV6-1|TRBJ1-5|-
TGTGCCAGCAGTGAAGCCCCCATCCATCAGCCCCAGCATTTT
CASSEAPIHQPQHF
>-|TRBV6-5|TRBJ1-1|-
TGTGCCAGCAGTTATTCGGGGGGTCCTGAAGCTTTCTTT
CASSYSGGPEAFF
>-|TRBV19|TRBJ2-7|few
TGTGCCAGTAGTAATAGCGCAGCCTACGAGCAGTACTTC
CASSNSAAYEQYF
>TRBD1|TRBV6-1|TRBJ2-2|few
TGTGCCATCAGACAGGGGGCCCTCACCGGGGAGCTGTTTTTT
CAIRQGALTGELFF
>TRBD1|TRBV10-3|TRBJ2-5|-
TGTGCCATCAGTGCCGGGACAGCTCAGAGTGAGACCCAGTACTTC
CAISAGTAQSETQYF
>TRBD2|TRBV9|TRBJ2-5|-
TGTGCCAGCAGCGTAGTTGTAGCGGGAGCAGAGACCCAGTACTTC
CASSVVVAGAETQYF
>TRBD1|TRBV7-9|TRBJ2-1|-
TGTGCCAGCAGCCAGATCGGGACAGATTACAATGAGCAGTTCTTC
CASSQIGTDYNEQFF
>-|TRBV30|TRBJ1-1|few
TGTGCCTGGAAGCCGGGACACCCGAACACTGAAGCTTTCTTT
CAWKPGHPNTEAFF
>-|TRBV2|TRBJ2-1|-
TGTGCCAGTGCCCCCATCTACAATGAGCAGTTCTTC
CASAPIYNEQFF
>TRBD2|TRBV5-1|TRBJ2-1|few
TGCGCCAGCAGCGGCGGCGGGGGTCTGTACAATGAGCAGTTCTTC
CASSGGGGLYNEQFF
>TRBD2|TRBV9|TRBJ2-3|-
TGTGCCAGCAGCGTAGAATCAGCGGGAGGATCTAGCACAGATACGCAGTATTTT
CASSVESAGGSSTDTQYF
>TRBD1|TRBV19|TRBJ2-2|-
TGTGCCAGTAGAGAAGGGACAGGGGGTCTCTCTCTTGTAGGGGAGCTGTTTTTT
CASREGTGGLSLVGELFF
>-|TRBV7-9|TRBJ2-3|-
TGTGCCAGCAGCGCCGGGTTAGATACGCAGTATTTT
CASSAGLDTQYF
>-|TRBV9|TRBJ2-1|few
TGTGCCAGCAGCGGAATGCGGGATGAGCAGTTCTTC
CASSGMRDEQFF
>-|TRBV27|TRBJ1-5|few
TGTGCCAGCAGTTTAGTCGGTCAGCCCCAGCATTTT
CASSLVGQPQHF
>TRBD1|TRBV7-9|TRBJ2-7|-
TGTGCCAGCAGCCTGTCGACAGGGATGAAAGAGCAGTACTTC
CASSLSTGMKEQYF
>-|TRBV7-3|TRBJ2-4|few
TGTGCCAGCAGCTTCGAAACGGGAAACATTCAGTACTTC
CASSFETGNIQYF
>-|TRBV5-1|TRBJ2-7|few
TGCGCCAGCAGCATCCAGGGACTCGAGCAGTACTTC
CASSIQGLEQYF
>-|TRBV14|TRBJ2-5|few
TGTGCCAGCAGCCGAGGGACTTTGAGGTTGGACGAGACCCAGTACTTC
CASSRGTLRLDETQYF
>TRBD1|TRBV29-1|TRBJ2-7|-
TGCAGCGTCTCGGACAGGGACGATTACGAGCAGTACTTC
CSVSDRDDYEQYF
>-|TRBV20-1|TRBJ1-2|few
TGCAGTGCGTTGCAGGGCTATGGCTACACCTTC
CSALQGYGYTF
>-|TRBV30|TRBJ1-1|few
TGTGCCTGTGGACAGACCTCCCTGAACACTGAAGCTTTCTTT
CACGQTSLNTEAFF
>-|TRBV30|TRBJ1-5|-
TGTGCCTGGAGTATAACACAGGGAGTGGAGCCCCAGCATTTT
CAWSITQGVEPQHF
>-|TRBV11-2|TRBJ2-1|-
TGTGCCAGCAGCCTCGGCAGTGAGCAGTTCTTC
CASSLGSEQFF
>-|TRBV29-1|TRBJ1-1|few
TGCAGCGGAAACTATTACACTGAAGCTTTCTTT
CSGNYYTEAFF
>-|TRBV29-1|TRBJ2-1|few
TGCAGCGTTGAGCTCGGGAATGAGCAGTTCTTC
CSVELGNEQFF
>-|TRBV7-9|TRBJ2-1|-
TGTGCCAGCAGGCGAGGGGGTCGGAATGAGCAGTTCTTC
CASRRGGRNEQFF
>-|TRBV29-1|TRBJ1-1|-
TGCAGCGTTGATCTGAGGGGGGGCGGGGCTTTCTTT
CSVDLRGGGAFF
>TRBD1|TRBV5-6|TRBJ2-7|-
TGTGCCAGCAGCTGGGCCGGGACAGGGAGGATCGACGAGCAGTACTTC
CASSWAGTGRIDEQYF
>-|TRBV6-6|TRBJ2-7|-
TGTGCCAGCAGTTACTCGGCTGGATTACCCTACGAGCAGTACTTC
CASSYSAGLPYEQYF
>-|TRBV4-1|TRBJ1-1|-
TGCGCCAGCAGCCAAAGGCAGGGAGGGACTGAAGCTTTCTTT
CASSQRQGGTEAFF
>-|TRBV27|TRBJ1-1|few
TGTGCCAGCAGCCCGCGGGGGGGCACTGAAGCTTTCTTT
CASSPRGGTEAFF